Included here is one T cell receptor (beta chain) sequence, with context. These data belong to a study of blood T cell repertoires in COVID-19. As for the study in general: Some COVID-19 samples were acute and others convalescent; all came from the United States, Italy and Spain.

Original methodology: Estimated nucleated cell counts came from reference gene primer amplification. Some clones are missing from TCRdb's copy, which holds only in-frame ones; the method was immunoSEQ multiplex PCR. The V and J calls and clone size were taken over from that table, and D and trimming were inferred from the DNA. This sample yields about 250,000 clones, of which 75% to 90% are seen a single time; 0.85% to 0.95% belongs to the top ten. V gave up 2 bases and J gave up 5 bases; unmatched junction bases: 8. CDR1 and CDR2 from the germline V gene are MGHRA and YSYEKL. The CDR3 contains 16 residues.

The V call is TRBV4-1, the J call TRBJ1-4, with TRBD1 matching over 7 bases. Sequences were obtained from peripheral blood. This sequence originates from a woman aged 40 to 49 who had recovered from COVID-19. Here the CDR3 reads CASSQTRDSGNEKLFF. The CDR3 DNA sequence: TGCGCCAGCAGCCAAACACGGGACAGTGGAAATGAAAAACTGTTTTTT.